Listed below are T cell receptor beta chains from one sample, sequenced in a study of T cell repertoires in cytomegalovirus infection. Via MiXCR, TCRdb re-called the reads, giving one row per CDR3 protein. The table records around 300,000 distinct CDR3 sequences, roughly a fifth of them present only once. Their specific antigens are unknown. The material was cultured PBMCs, obtained from culture after CMV antigen stimulation. These receptors were taken from a human donor in good health (CMV status not recorded). Some clones in this sample may be carry-over from other donors' samples. Each CDR3 is given with its conserved first and last residue. D genes are given only for firm matches. Not all rows give a size; the values are once, few, many and, for expanded clones, a class.

abundance	v_gene	d_gene	j_gene	CDR3nt	CDR3aa
NA	TRBV28	NA	TRBJ1-5	TGTGCCAGCAGTTTCCAGGAGGGGAGTCAGCCCCAGCATTTT	CASSFQEGSQPQHF
NA	TRBV7-2	NA	TRBJ2-2	TGTGCCAGCAGCGGGGGGGCTGTATCCGGGGAGCTGTTTTTT	CASSGGAVSGELFF
NA	TRBV6-5	NA	TRBJ1-2	TGTGCCAGCAGTTCAAGTGGGGATGGCTACACCTTC	CASSSSGDGYTF
NA	TRBV19	NA	TRBJ1-2	TGTGCCAGTAGTACCAGCCAGGGAGGCTACACCTTC	CASSTSQGGYTF
NA	TRBV27	TRBD2	TRBJ2-1	TGTGCCAGCAAGAAGGGACTAGCGGTGAGCTCCTACAATGAGCAGTTCTTC	CASKKGLAVSSYNEQFF
many	TRBV7-2	NA	TRBJ2-6	TGTGCCAGCAGCTTGAGTAGCGTTCAGGCTGGGGCCAACGTCCTGACTTTC	CASSLSSVQAGANVLTF
few	TRBV4-2	NA	TRBJ1-3	TGTGCCAGCAGCTTGGACGAAGCAGCAAACACCATATATTTT	CASSLDEAANTIYF
NA	TRBV2	NA	TRBJ1-5	TGTGCCAGCAGAATCGTAGGTCAGCCCCAGCATTTT	CASRIVGQPQHF
few	TRBV12-3/TRBV12-4	NA	TRBJ1-1	TGTGCCAGCAGTTTCAGTTTCAACGCGGACCTGAACACTGAAGCTTTCTTT	CASSFSFNADLNTEAFF
NA	TRBV4-1	NA	TRBJ1-4	TGCGCCAGCAGCTCCAGACTCCTGAGGGTTGAAAAACTGTTTTTT	CASSSRLLRVEKLFF
many	TRBV19	NA	TRBJ1-2	TGTGCCAGTAGTATATCGAGGTACAGATCTAACTATGGCTACACCTTC	CASSISRYRSNYGYTF
many	TRBV7-2	NA	TRBJ1-1	TGTGCCAGCAGCGGGCGGGGAACTGAAGCTTTCTTT	CASSGRGTEAFF
NA	TRBV7-4	NA	TRBJ1-4	TGTGCCAGCAGCTTCTCCGCCCTAGACCGTGGATTACTGTTTTTT	CASSFSALDRGLLFF
few	TRBV5-4	NA	TRBJ1-2	TGTGCCAGCAGCTTGGAGGGGAGCCCTTACTATGGCTACACCTTC	CASSLEGSPYYGYTF
NA	TRBV20-1	NA	TRBJ1-1	TGCAGTGCTAGCGATGAAAGGACGTGGACTGAAGCTTTCTTT	CSASDERTWTEAFF
many	TRBV7-2	NA	TRBJ1-4	TGTGCCAGCAGCTTAGCTTCAACTAATGAAAAACTGTTTTTT	CASSLASTNEKLFF
NA	TRBV28	NA	TRBJ2-1	TGTGCCAGCAGTGCAGGAAGGGGTGAGCAGTTCTTC	CASSAGRGEQFF
NA	TRBV7-3	TRBD2	TRBJ2-5	TGTGCCAGCAGCTTATCTAGCGGGAAGCTAGAGACCCAGTACTTC	CASSLSSGKLETQYF
few	TRBV4-1	TRBD2	TRBJ2-1	TGCGCCAGCAGCCAAGCGAGTCCTAGCGGGGAATATGAGCAGTTCTTC	CASSQASPSGEYEQFF
many	TRBV6-5	TRBD1	TRBJ1-4	TGTGCCAGCAGTTACGACAGGGTTGCAACTAATGAAAAACTGTTTTTT	CASSYDRVATNEKLFF
NA	TRBV12-3/TRBV12-4	NA	TRBJ2-4	TGTGCCAGCAGTTCTCCAGGGGGGAACACTCAGTACTTC	CASSSPGGNTQYF
few	TRBV19	NA	TRBJ1-1	TGTGCCTGTATCCAGAACACTGAAGCTTTCTTT	CACIQNTEAFF
few	TRBV4-1	NA	TRBJ2-7	TGCGCCAGCAGCCCCCGGGAATTCTACGAGCAGTACTTC	CASSPREFYEQYF
NA	TRBV5-6	TRBD2	TRBJ2-3	TGTGCCAGCAGCCCCGGACTAGAAACAGATACGCAGTATTTT	CASSPGLETDTQYF
NA	TRBV20-1	NA	TRBJ2-7	TGCAGTGCTAGCCCTATTTCGGCAGGAAGCTCCTACGAGCAGTACTTC	CSASPISAGSSYEQYF
few	TRBV6-1	NA	TRBJ2-7	TGTGCCAGCAGTGAATCCCTCTACGAGCAGTACTTC	CASSESLYEQYF
many	TRBV7-2	NA	TRBJ2-7	TGTGCCAGCAGCCCGGTAAAAGGGACTCAGCAGTACTTC	CASSPVKGTQQYF
few	TRBV20-1	NA	TRBJ1-1	TGCAGTGCTCCGTTGGAGGTGAACACTGAAGCTTTCTTT	CSAPLEVNTEAFF
many	TRBV12-3/TRBV12-4	NA	TRBJ1-1	TGTGCCAGCAGACCTACGAGGGCCCTTCAGGACACTGAAGCTTTCTTT	CASRPTRALQDTEAFF
few	TRBV20-1	TRBD2	TRBJ2-1	TGCAGTGCTAGAGATGGGCCTAGCGGGAACAATGAGCAGTTCTTC	CSARDGPSGNNEQFF
NA	TRBV19	TRBD1	TRBJ1-2	TGTGCCAGTAGTCCGGGACAGGGAACTCCTAACTATGGCTACACCTTC	CASSPGQGTPNYGYTF
NA	TRBV5-6	NA	TRBJ2-1	TGTGCCAGCAGCTTGAGCAATGGGGGTGAGCAGTTCTTC	CASSLSNGGEQFF
few	TRBV28	NA	TRBJ1-1	TGTGCCAGCAGTCCCCGTGGAGGCCGTGAAGCTTTCTTT	CASSPRGGREAFF
few	TRBV18	TRBD2	TRBJ2-7	TGTGCCAGCTCACCAATCGTTACTAGCGGGAGTGGCGAGCAGTACTTC	CASSPIVTSGSGEQYF
many	TRBV7-2	NA	TRBJ1-1	TGTGCCAGCATCGCCCCGCCGGCCACTGAAGCTTTCTTT	CASIAPPATEAFF
many	TRBV12-5	NA	TRBJ1-1	TGTGCTAGTGGTTTTATTCACACTGAAGCTTTCTTT	CASGFIHTEAFF
NA	TRBV12-5	TRBD1	TRBJ1-1	TGTGCTAGTGGCCCCAGGGGGGCTACTGAAGCTTTCTTT	CASGPRGATEAFF
NA	TRBV19	TRBD2	TRBJ2-2	TGTGCCAGTAGCCGGACTAGCGGGAGTACGCCCGGGGAGCTGTTTTTT	CASSRTSGSTPGELFF
few	TRBV18	TRBD2	TRBJ2-1	TGTGCCAGCTCACCAAGTAGCGGGAGAGGCGATGAGCAGTTCTTC	CASSPSSGRGDEQFF
many	TRBV20-1	NA	TRBJ2-5	TGCAGTGCTGGCGAACTAGCAGAAGAGACCCAGTACTTC	CSAGELAEETQYF
NA	TRBV11-2	TRBD1	TRBJ1-1	TGTGCCAGCAGCGAACAGGGGTGGACTGAAGCTTTCTTT	CASSEQGWTEAFF
many	TRBV7-6	TRBD1	TRBJ2-5	TGTGCCAGCAGCTTAGCCGGACAGGGCGGAGAGACCCAGTACTTC	CASSLAGQGGETQYF
few	TRBV7-6	NA	TRBJ2-4	TGTGCCAGCAGCCCCATGGGGACTGAAGCCAAAAACATTCAGTACTTC	CASSPMGTEAKNIQYF
many	TRBV7-2	TRBD1	TRBJ1-2	TGTGCCAGCAGCTTAGCGCAGGGACAGGTCCTCTATGGCTACACCTTC	CASSLAQGQVLYGYTF
NA	TRBV5-1	NA	TRBJ1-1	TGCGCCAGCAGCTCCAGCAGGGATGAAGCTTTCTTT	CASSSSRDEAFF
many	TRBV19	NA	TRBJ2-3	TGTGCCAGTAGTATTGCGGCGGCAGATACGCAGTATTTT	CASSIAAADTQYF
few	TRBV24-1	TRBD2	TRBJ2-7	TGTGCCACCAGTGTGTCGCTAGCGGGAGCCCCATTTTCCTCCTACGAGCAGTACTTC	CATSVSLAGAPFSSYEQYF
NA	TRBV5-4	TRBD2	TRBJ2-2	TGTGCCAGCAGCGGACTAGCGGGAGGGCCGGGCACCGGGGAGCTGTTTTTT	CASSGLAGGPGTGELFF
few	TRBV7-2	TRBD2	TRBJ2-3	TGTGCCAGCAGTAAAGTAGCGGGAGGAGTGGATTCGCAGTATTTT	CASSKVAGGVDSQYF
few	TRBV4-3	TRBD2	TRBJ2-1	TGCGCCAGCAGCCAAGATCAAACTAGCGGGAGTGGGGATGAGCAGTTCTTC	CASSQDQTSGSGDEQFF
NA	TRBV20-1	NA	TRBJ2-1	TGCAGTGCTAGGCCCGTGACTAGAAACAATGAGCAGTTCTTC	CSARPVTRNNEQFF
NA	TRBV12-3/TRBV12-4	TRBD2	TRBJ2-7	TGTGCCAGCAGTTTAGCTCCTAACGCGGGGGGCTCCTACGAGCAGTACTTC	CASSLAPNAGGSYEQYF
few	TRBV28	NA	TRBJ2-5	TGTGCCAGCGCTCGTGGGTCCCGTCAAGAGACCCAGTACTTC	CASARGSRQETQYF
NA	TRBV4-3	NA	TRBJ2-2	TGCGCCAGCAGTAGGGTAGTCGGGGAGCTGTTTTTT	CASSRVVGELFF
many	TRBV5-8	TRBD1	TRBJ1-2	TGTGCCAGCAGCCGTACGGGACAGCATGGCTACACCTTC	CASSRTGQHGYTF
few	TRBV3-1	TRBD1	TRBJ2-5	TGTGCCAGCAGCCAAGAATTTGGCAGGGGGCAGACCCAGTACTTC	CASSQEFGRGQTQYF
few	TRBV2	TRBD2	TRBJ2-5	TGTGCCAGCAGTGGGTCGGGCGGGAGGGGAGGAGAGACCCAGTACTTC	CASSGSGGRGGETQYF
few	TRBV9	NA	TRBJ2-3	TGTGCCAGCAGCGTAAGGGGGGGGACAGATACGCAGTATTTT	CASSVRGGTDTQYF
many	TRBV7-2	TRBD2	TRBJ2-1	TGTGCCAGCAGCTTCGCCCCGCCACTAGCGGGAAGTCACAATGAGCAGTTCTTC	CASSFAPPLAGSHNEQFF